This is a list of T cell receptor beta chains from one sample in a study of control samples from healthy donors and cancer patients. Profiling relied on immunoSEQ multiplex PCR, and the TCRdb table lists in-frame clones only, not all of them. The sample contains about 25,000 clones, 65% to 90% of which appear only once. The sample comprised PBMCs. Receptors were obtained from a woman in her sixties or seventies with head and neck cancer. CDR3s include the opening cysteine and the closing phenylalanine or tryptophan. Fields, in order: clone size, J gene, D gene, V gene, CDR3 protein, CDR3 DNA. The D gene is left open where the match is weak. Size values are once, few and many counts, or a class for expanded clones, and some rows have none.

>.|TRBJ2-1|.|TRBV3-1/TRBV3-2
CASSRDSHNEQFF
TGTGCCAGCAGCCGGGACTCTCACAATGAGCAGTTCTTC
>.|TRBJ1-4|.|TRBV19
CASSIMDTATNEKLFF
TGTGCCAGTAGTATTATGGACACTGCAACTAATGAAAAACTGTTTTTT
>few|TRBJ1-1|.|TRBV9
CASSVSTDLGYTEAFF
TGTGCCAGCAGCGTCTCAACTGACTTGGGGTACACTGAAGCTTTCTTT
>.|TRBJ2-1|.|TRBV20-1
CSAIPVNEQFF
TGCAGTGCTATCCCCGTCAATGAGCAGTTCTTC
>.|TRBJ2-3|.|TRBV19
CASSGTGTDTQYF
TGTGCCAGTAGTGGGACGGGCACAGATACGCAGTATTTT
>.|TRBJ2-3|.|TRBV27
CASSFSTDTQYF
TGTGCCAGCAGTTTTAGCACAGATACGCAGTATTTT
>few|TRBJ1-6|.|TRBV7-2
CASSLLNSPLHF
TGTGCCAGCAGCCTTCTAAATTCACCCCTCCACTTT
>once|TRBJ2-2|.|TRBV15
CATSRDKGYTGELFF
TGTGCCACCAGCAGAGATAAAGGGTACACCGGGGAGCTGTTTTTT
>.|TRBJ2-5|.|TRBV19
CASSATGVGETQYF
TGTGCCAGTAGTGCGACCGGGGTGGGAGAGACCCAGTACTTC
>few|TRBJ2-5|.|TRBV27
CASSSHPDRQETQYF
TGTGCCAGCAGTTCCCATCCAGACAGACAAGAGACCCAGTACTTC
>.|TRBJ2-4|TRBD1|TRBV2
CASSPSDRGDIQYF
TGTGCCAGCAGTCCCTCGGACAGGGGAGACATTCAGTACTTC
>.|TRBJ2-1|TRBD1|TRBV19
CASSPGTGATYNEQFF
TGTGCCAGTAGTCCAGGGACAGGGGCTACCTACAATGAGCAGTTCTTC
>.|TRBJ1-3|.|TRBV19
CASSINRGAGNTIYF
TGTGCCAGTAGTATAAACAGAGGGGCTGGAAACACCATATATTTT
>.|TRBJ2-2|.|TRBV6-5
CASYRGNTGELFF
TGTGCCAGCTATCGGGGGAACACCGGGGAGCTGTTTTTT
>.|TRBJ1-1|.|TRBV24-1
CATRPSGRPNTEAFF
TGTGCCACCAGACCCTCGGGACGGCCGAACACTGAAGCTTTCTTT
>once|TRBJ2-1|TRBD2|TRBV6-2/TRBV6-3
CASSYNIWERGVSNEQFF
TGTGCCAGCAGTTACAATATTTGGGAGCGGGGAGTGAGCAATGAGCAGTTCTTC
>.|TRBJ2-1|.|TRBV11-2
CASSPRWTDNNKQFF
TGTGCCAGCAGCCCTAGGTGGACAGATAACAATAAGCAGTTCTTC
>.|TRBJ1-3|.|TRBV2
CASSEGRLGGNTIYF
TGTGCCAGCAGTGAAGGCCGCCTCGGGGGAAACACCATATATTTT